The rows below give T cell receptor beta chains drawn from one sample of a study of post-analysis software for immune sequencing data. MiXCR, applied by TCRdb to the PCR reads, yields one record per CDR3 protein. This repertoire shows 450,000 to 700,000 distinct CDR3 sequences, about 40% found once; its top ten account for roughly 1.7%. The sequencing sample was made of blood. These receptors were obtained from a girl between 5 and 17 years old with multiple sclerosis. Both conserved end residues are part of each CDR3. The D gene is left open where the match is weak. For some rows the clone size is stated as once, few or many, or as a class when expanded; others skip it.

.	TRBV6-6	.	TRBJ1-4	TGTGCCAGCAGTTACGTCCAGGGAAGGGAAAAACTGTTTTTT	CASSYVQGREKLFF
few	TRBV12-3/TRBV12-4	.	TRBJ1-2	TGTGCCAGCGGATACAGGTCTACTAACTATGGCTACACCTTC	CASGYRSTNYGYTF
.	TRBV5-1	.	TRBJ2-3	TGCGCCCGCAGCTTGGTGGCAGATACGCAGTATTTT	CARSLVADTQYF
once	TRBV5-1	.	TRBJ2-7	TGCGCCAGCAGAATCGGTTACGAGCAGTACTTC	CASRIGYEQYF
.	TRBV11-1	TRBD2	TRBJ2-1	TGTGCCAGCAGCTTAGCCCTAATGGCGGGAGACAATGAGCAGTTCTTC	CASSLALMAGDNEQFF
few	TRBV7-6	.	TRBJ2-3	TGTGCCAGCAGCCCTGGGACGGATAGCACAGATACGCAGTATTTT	CASSPGTDSTDTQYF
.	TRBV12-3/TRBV12-4	TRBD1	TRBJ1-4	TGTGCCAGCAGTCAGTGGGGACAGATGAATGAAAAACTGTTTTTT	CASSQWGQMNEKLFF
.	TRBV3-1	.	TRBJ2-7	TGTGCCAGCAGCCGAGGGGGGGTCGAGCAGTACTTC	CASSRGGVEQYF
.	TRBV20-1	TRBD1	TRBJ1-5	TGCAGTGGCGGACAGGCCAAACAGCCCCAGCATTTT	CSGGQAKQPQHF
.	TRBV12-3/TRBV12-4	.	TRBJ2-3	TGTGCCAGCAGTCCAGGACGGGGTACGCAGTATTTT	CASSPGRGTQYF
.	TRBV12-3/TRBV12-4	TRBD2	TRBJ2-7	TGTGCCAGCAGCCCGCGGGGGGCAGGGAGCTCCTACGAGCAGTACTTC	CASSPRGAGSSYEQYF
.	TRBV7-2	TRBD2	TRBJ2-3	TGTGCCAGCAGCCCATGGGGACTAAGCACAGATACGCAGTATTTT	CASSPWGLSTDTQYF
.	TRBV7-9	.	TRBJ2-3	TGTGCCAGCAGTTTTGGGTCGGTCCGCACAGATACGCAGTATTTT	CASSFGSVRTDTQYF
.	TRBV5-1	.	TRBJ2-6	TGCGCCAGCAGCCCAGGGGGGAGCTCTGGGGCCAACGTCCTGACTTTC	CASSPGGSSGANVLTF
few	TRBV4-1	TRBD2	TRBJ2-7	TGCGCCAGCAGCCAAGGGGCGGGAGTAGGTCGGGTCGAATACGAGCAGTACTTC	CASSQGAGVGRVEYEQYF
few	TRBV3-1	TRBD1	TRBJ1-5	TGTGCCAGCAGCCAAGGGACAGGTAATCAGCCCCAGCATTTT	CASSQGTGNQPQHF
.	TRBV12-3/TRBV12-4	TRBD2	TRBJ2-1	TGTACCAGCAGGGAGACTAGCAGTTACAATGAGCAGTTCTTC	CTSRETSSYNEQFF
.	TRBV5-1	TRBD1	TRBJ1-2	TGCGCCAGCAGCGCCGGGACAGCCGCCTTGTCTAACTATGGCTACACCTTC	CASSAGTAALSNYGYTF
.	TRBV27	TRBD1	TRBJ1-2	TGTGCCAGCAGTACGTCCGGGACAGCCCTTTTCACCTTC	CASSTSGTALFTF
once	TRBV24-1	.	TRBJ2-5	TGTGCCACCAGTGACCCAAAGGGGTCCCCGGGGGTATCAGAGACCCAGTACTTC	CATSDPKGSPGVSETQYF
.	TRBV4-1	.	TRBJ2-1	TGCGCCAGCAGCCAAGATAAAACTAGGATTGTCGGTGAGCAGTTCTTC	CASSQDKTRIVGEQFF
.	TRBV5-7	.	TRBJ1-1	TGTGCCAGCAGCAGAAGGGAGGGTCAACCTGAAGCTTTCTTT	CASSRREGQPEAFF
.	TRBV19	TRBD1	TRBJ1-2	TGTGCCAGTAGTAGAGACAGGGCCTGGGGCTACACCTTC	CASSRDRAWGYTF
.	TRBV5-6	.	TRBJ2-1	TGTGCCAGCACCCTTACAGGGAATGAGCAGTTCTTC	CASTLTGNEQFF
.	TRBV3-1	.	TRBJ2-5	TGTGCCAGCAGTCCTAGACAGAACCAAGAGACCCAGTACTTC	CASSPRQNQETQYF
few	TRBV12-3/TRBV12-4	.	TRBJ1-5	TGTGCCAGCAGTTTCGCAGTTAGCAATCAGCCCCAGCATTTT	CASSFAVSNQPQHF
.	TRBV29-1	TRBD2	TRBJ2-3	TGCAGCGCGGGCCCTTTCATAGCGGGGGGCGAGGATACGCAGTATTTT	CSAGPFIAGGEDTQYF
.	TRBV10-3	.	TRBJ1-2	TGTGCCATCAGTGATGGTTCAGGGGATGGCTACACCTTC	CAISDGSGDGYTF
few	TRBV10-3	TRBD2	TRBJ2-7	TGTGCCGTAGCCGGGACTAGAGCTGAAGAGCAGTACTTC	CAVAGTRAEEQYF
few	TRBV4-1	TRBD2	TRBJ2-5	TGCGCCAGCAGCCAGCGACTAGCGGGCCAGCAGGGAGAGACCCAGTACTTC	CASSQRLAGQQGETQYF
few	TRBV20-1	TRBD2	TRBJ2-7	TGCAGTGCCTTGACTAGCGGGATTAACTACGAGCAGTACTTC	CSALTSGINYEQYF
.	TRBV5-1	TRBD2	TRBJ2-3	TGCGCCAGCAGCTCTAGACTAGCGGGAGAGAGGACAGATACGCAGTATTTT	CASSSRLAGERTDTQYF
.	TRBV6-5	TRBD1	TRBJ1-1	TGTGCCAGCAAGTACAGGGGAAACACTGAAGCTTTCTTT	CASKYRGNTEAFF
few	TRBV27	.	TRBJ2-3	TGTGCCAGCAGAGGGATGGGGCACACAGATACGCAGTATTTT	CASRGMGHTDTQYF
.	TRBV21-1	.	TRBJ2-7	TGTGCCAGCAGCCAACAGGGACCCCCCACCTCCGAGCAGTACTTC	CASSQQGPPTSEQYF
once	TRBV5-1	.	TRBJ2-7	TGCGCCAGCAGCTGGAAGACGGACAGAAGCTACGAGCAGTACTTC	CASSWKTDRSYEQYF
few	TRBV7-9	.	TRBJ2-1	TGTGCCAGCAGCTCGACCGGGACACTCCTCTACAATGAGCAGTTCTTC	CASSSTGTLLYNEQFF
.	TRBV2	.	TRBJ2-1	TGTGCCAGCGCGAGGTACAATGAGCAGTTCTTC	CASARYNEQFF
.	TRBV9	.	TRBJ1-1	TGTGCCAGCGCGACAGATCAGAACACTGAAGCTTTCTTT	CASATDQNTEAFF
many	TRBV6-4	.	TRBJ2-6	TGTGCCAGCAGTGAGAGGGGTTCTGGGGCCAACGTCCTGACTTTC	CASSERGSGANVLTF
.	TRBV7-9	TRBD2	TRBJ2-4	TGTGCCAGCAGCTTAGGGGGACTAGCGGGAGTCCCGCTAGCCAAAAACATTCAGTACTTC	CASSLGGLAGVPLAKNIQYF
.	TRBV20-1	TRBD1	TRBJ1-5	TGCAGTGCCCCCCGACAGGGAATCAATCAGCCCCAGCATTTT	CSAPRQGINQPQHF
.	TRBV7-2	.	TRBJ1-2	TGTGCCAGCAGCAGAGACAGATACTATGGCTACACCTTC	CASSRDRYYGYTF
.	TRBV5-5	.	TRBJ1-4	TGTGCCAGCAGCTTGGGGGCCCGGAGGGGCGAAAAACTGTTTTTT	CASSLGARRGEKLFF
.	TRBV10-3	TRBD2	TRBJ2-1	TGTGCCATCAGGGGACTAGCGGGTGATGAGCAGTTCTTC	CAIRGLAGDEQFF
few	TRBV7-8	.	TRBJ2-7	TGTGCCAGCAGCTTAGTCGTGACAGCTGATATGTACTTC	CASSLVVTADMYF
.	TRBV29-1	TRBD2	TRBJ2-2	TGCAGCGTTGCTCGGGACTACAACACCGGGGAGCTGTTTTTT	CSVARDYNTGELFF
few	TRBV20-1	.	TRBJ2-1	TGCAGTGTTGGGGGACACCTCCAATACAATGAGCAGTTCTTC	CSVGGHLQYNEQFF
.	TRBV20-1	.	TRBJ1-5	TGCAGTGCTAGAGATTCTAAACAGGGCACGGATCAGCCCCAGCATTTT	CSARDSKQGTDQPQHF
.	TRBV12-3/TRBV12-4	.	TRBJ2-7	TGTGCCAGCAACTCCCGGGGGTACGAGCAGTACTTC	CASNSRGYEQYF
.	TRBV6-1	.	TRBJ2-1	TGTGCCAGCAGCCATTGCACAGGCGCGAGACTGGCTCAAACCTACAATGAGCAGTTCTTC	CASSHCTGARLAQTYNEQFF
.	TRBV12-3/TRBV12-4	.	TRBJ2-1	TGTGCCAGCAGTTTCACCCGAAGGGGCAGGGGCTTTAATGAGCAGTTCTTC	CASSFTRRGRGFNEQFF